Presented here are 27 T cell receptor beta chains from one specimen sequenced in a study of T cells after yellow fever vaccination. MiXCR, run by TCRdb on the 5' RACE reads, gives a single entry per CDR3 protein. This table holds about 350,000 distinct CDR3 sequences, about 12% found once. The material sequenced was CD4+ T cells sorted from PBMCs, taken 15 days after the yellow fever booster vaccination. Receptor source: a young man who received the YFV17D yellow fever vaccine.

This sequence joins TRBV29-1 and TRBJ1-1; 9 positions agree with TRBD1. CDR1 is SQVTM, CDR2 ANQGSEA, per germline. The CDR3 spans 13 residues. V dropped 4 bases and J dropped 7; count of bases not matched to a gene: 7. The CDR3 loop reads CSVGEQGAGEAFF. Here the CDR3 DNA reads TGCAGCGTTGGGGAACAGGGGGCTGGTGAAGCTTTCTTT.

The sample holds a few counts of this clonotype. The chain combines TRBV7-2 with TRBJ2-7; 9 nucleotides line up with TRBD2. This CDR3 has 19 amino acids. CDR1 and CDR2 from the germline V gene are SGHTA and FQGNSA. Germline trimming cut 1 base from V and 5 bases from J; bases unmatched to any gene: 18. The CDR3 protein is CASSLVGRGPAGGSHEQYF. CDR3 DNA: TGTGCCAGCAGCTTAGTTGGGCGTGGACCAGCGGGGGGTTCCCACGAGCAGTACTTC.

This sequence joins TRBV28 and TRBJ1-5; tentatively, D is TRBD1 (5 bases). With 5 bases removed from V and 4 bases from J, the gap between germline ends came to 12 bases. CDR1 MDHEN and CDR2 SYDVKM come from the germline V gene. The length of the CDR3 is 14 residues. CDR3 DNA sequence: TGTGCCAGCAGTGAGGGGCAAGTAAATCAGCCCCAGCATTTT. Its translation: CASSEGQVNQPQHF.

This clonotype was seen more than once but under ten times. V gene TRBV12-3 or TRBV12-4 combines with J gene TRBJ2-5; D may correspond to TRBD1 or TRBD2 (5 bases each). V was trimmed by 6 bases and J by 3 bases, leaving 11 bases between them. This CDR3 spans 13 amino acids. This chain's CDR3 is CASRIQGEETQYF. Written as DNA, the CDR3 is TGTGCCAGCAGGATTCAGGGAGAAGAGACCCAGTACTTC.

The chain uses TRBV6-5 and TRBJ2-4; 9 bases are a match to TRBD1. Germline-derived CDR1 and CDR2 are MNHEY and SVGAGI. Trimming at V came to 6 bases and at J to 15 bases, leaving 6 bases not matched to a gene. The CDR3 is made up of 11 amino acids. CDR3 nucleotides: TGTGCCAGCAGAGGGACAGGGCCCTGGTACTTC. Amino acid sequence: CASRGTGPWYF.

The rearrangement joins TRBV20-1 to TRBJ2-5; D not resolved. This CDR3 comprises 14 residues. Germline CDR1 reads DFQATT; CDR2 reads SNEGSKA (reference sequence). Trimming left V 0 bases short and J 3 bases short, with 11 bases between. CDR3 DNA: TGCAGTGCTAGAGAGATAGGCAGAGAAGAGACCCAGTACTTC. As protein: CSAREIGREETQYF.

This clonotype has a count of ten or more. The rearrangement joins TRBV7-2 to TRBJ1-5, with a possible D match to TRBD1 (5 bases). Per the germline V gene, CDR1 is SGHTA and CDR2 is FQGNSA. V lost 3 bases to trimming and J lost 5 bases, with 11 bases between them. The CDR3 is 14 amino acids. CDR3 sequence (DNA): TGTGCCAGCAGCTTTGAGCAGGGCTATCAGCCCCAGCATTTT. This sequence encodes CASSFEQGYQPQHF.

A few counts support this clonotype. J is TRBJ2-2 and V is TRBV9; D is uncertain. The CDR3 sequence is 15 residues long. CDR1 SGDLS and CDR2 YYNGEE come from the germline V gene. V lost 2 bases to trimming and J lost 4 bases, with 12 bases between them. DNA of the CDR3: TGTGCCAGCAGCGTGGTTAGCATGGGCACCGGGGAGCTGTTTTTT. Its protein product is CASSVVSMGTGELFF.

This chain uses TRBV19 with TRBJ2-7; 8 positions match TRBD1. The CDR3 has 17 residues. Germline V gene data show CDR1 as LNHDA and CDR2 as SQIVND (reference sequence). The junction had 14 bases not matched to a gene; V was cut back by 5 bases and J by 2 bases. CDR3: CASSLRTGRLVTYEQYV. CDR3 bases: TGTGCCAGTAGTCTAAGGACAGGGAGGTTGGTTACCTACGAGCAGTACGTC.

This clonotype was seen at least ten times. The J gene is TRBJ2-3, the V gene TRBV30, with D unresolved. CDR1 GTSNPN and CDR2 SVGIG come from the germline V gene (reference sequence). The CDR3 runs to 13 residues. The germline V and J ends were trimmed by 2 bases and 6 bases, with 12 bases remaining between them. The CDR3 DNA sequence: TGTGCCTGGAGTCCCAACGCTGGGGATACGCAGTATTTT. It encodes CAWSPNAGDTQYF.

This clonotype was seen a handful of times. The V gene is TRBV4-3, the J gene TRBJ2-3, with D unclear. Between the trimmed V and J ends, which lost 0 bases and 6 bases, there was a span of 13 bases. The germline V gene encodes CDR1 LGHNA and CDR2 YSLEER. This CDR3 region has 15 residues. CDR3 sequence: CASSQEAYIGDTQYF. For the CDR3, the DNA is TGCGCCAGCAGCCAAGAAGCCTACATAGGTGATACGCAGTATTTT.

There are a few counts of this clonotype. The J gene is TRBJ1-5, the V gene TRBV3-1, with 11 bases fitting TRBD1. The CDR3 is 15 residues long. Per the germline V gene, CDR1 is LGHDT and CDR2 is YNNKEL (reference sequence). With 5 bases clipped from V and 6 bases from J, the junction kept 6 bases outside the gene matches. The CDR3 sequence is CASSEGQGVAQPQHF. Written as DNA, the CDR3 is TGTGCCAGCAGCGAGGGACAGGGGGTGGCTCAGCCCCAGCATTTT.

V gene TRBV3-1 combines with J gene TRBJ1-1, with TRBD1 matching 7 bases. CDR3 length: 16 amino acids. Germline-derived CDR1 and CDR2 are LGHDT and YNNKEL (reference sequence). Trimming took 0 bases from V and 3 from J; bases not matched to a gene: 7. CDR3 DNA sequence: TGTGCCAGCAGCCAAGAGCGTAGGGGGCTTGACACTGAAGCTTTCTTT. Translation: CASSQERRGLDTEAFF. The full variable domain, with the rest looked up from reference TRBV3-1 and TRBJ1-1, is DTAVSQTPKYLVTQMGNDKSIKCEQNLGHDTMYWYKQDSKKFLKIMFSYNNKELIINETVPNRFSPKSPDKAHLNLHINSLELGDSAVYFCASSQERRGLDTEAFFGQGTRLTVV.

This clonotype was found a few times. This chain joins TRBV9 and TRBJ2-1; TRBD2 matches 9 bases. The CDR3 runs 15 residues. Germline values: CDR1 SGDLS, CDR2 YYNGEE. V trimming: 3 bases; J trimming: 4 bases; junction bases outside the gene matches: 5. DNA for the CDR3: TGTGCCAGCAGCGCGCGACTAGCGGAATACAATGAGCAGTTCTTC. Protein product: CASSARLAEYNEQFF.

This clonotype was observed a handful of times. This sequence joins TRBV29-1 and TRBJ2-1; perhaps TRBD2 as D (5 bases). The CDR3 is 16 residues long. The V gene's germline CDR1 is SQVTM and CDR2 ANQGSEA. Trimming removed 5 bases at V and 6 bases at J, with 23 bases between. Here the CDR3 reads CSVRPGWTGAVNEQFF. In DNA form, the CDR3 reads TGCAGCGTTCGCCCAGGTTGGACTGGAGCGGTCAATGAGCAGTTCTTC.

The V and J genes are TRBV30 and TRBJ1-6; D gene uncertain. V gave up 0 bases and J gave up 12 bases, with 9 bases separating them. The CDR3 totals 12 residues. CDR1 is GTSNPN, CDR2 SVGIG, per germline (reference sequence). CDR3 sequence (DNA): TGTGCCTGGAGTGTACAAGTGTTACCCCTCCACTTT. Translating gives CAWSVQVLPLHF.

This clonotype showed up just a few times. The genes are TRBV11-3 and TRBJ2-2; 8 bases map to TRBD2. CDR1 SGHNT and CDR2 YENEEA come from the germline V gene. J was trimmed by 4 bases and V by 5 bases; bases with no gene match: 6. The CDR3 has 15 amino acids. The CDR3 sequence: CASSLHRGGTGELFF. The DNA of the CDR3 is TGTGCCAGCAGCCTCCACCGGGGGGGCACCGGGGAGCTGTTTTTT.

The J gene is TRBJ2-2, the V gene TRBV5-1; TRBD2 is a possible D gene (5 bases). CDR1 is SGHRS and CDR2 is YFSETQ in the germline V gene. Trimming pared 1 base from V and 6 bases from J, leaving 13 bases between. This CDR3 comprises 15 residues. The CDR3, as DNA: TGCGCCAGCAGCTTGCCCCCAACTAGGGCCGGGGAGCTGTTTTTT. As protein: CASSLPPTRAGELFF.

This clonotype was found a few times. This chain links TRBV7-3 with TRBJ1-1, with D unresolved. The CDR3 has 16 amino acids. The germline gives CDR1 SGHTA, CDR2 FQGTGA. Trimming took 1 base from V and 1 from J, leaving 13 bases between them. CDR3 region: CASSLIPEYRNTEAFF. DNA for the CDR3: TGTGCCAGCAGCTTAATCCCCGAGTATCGGAACACTGAAGCTTTCTTT.

This clonotype was observed a handful of times. The chain uses TRBV7-8 and TRBJ1-6; TRBD1 agrees at 12 bases. Trimming removed 8 bases from V and 7 bases from J; junction bases left unmatched: 9. The CDR3 runs 16 residues. In germline, CDR1 is SGHVS, CDR2 FQNEAQ. This chain's CDR3 is CASRMGQGAENSPLHF. The CDR3 DNA follows: TGTGCCAGCCGAATGGGACAGGGGGCAGAGAATTCACCCCTCCACTTT. Full variable domain (rest looked up from reference TRBV7-8 and TRBJ1-6): GAGVSQSPRYKVAKRGQDVALRCDPISGHVSLFWYQQALGQGPEFLTYFQNEAQLDKSGLPSDRFFAERPEGSVSTLKIQRTQQEDSAVYLCASRMGQGAENSPLHFGNGTRLTVT.

Many counts were recorded for this clonotype. This sequence joins TRBV12-3 or TRBV12-4 and TRBJ2-5; 7 bases fit TRBD1. The CDR3 loop spans 13 amino acids. V trimming: 5 bases; J trimming: 6 bases; junction bases outside the gene matches: 6. The CDR3 DNA is TGTGCCAGCAGTGGGACAGCACGGAAGACCCAGTACTTC. The encoded protein is CASSGTARKTQYF.

This clonotype came up a few times. The J gene is TRBJ2-1, the V gene TRBV7-8, with 9 bases that match TRBD2. The J segment lost 5 bases and the V segment lost 4 bases, leaving 6 bases of the junction unmatched. Germline CDR1 SGHVS, CDR2 FQNEAQ. This CDR3 spans 15 amino acids. The CDR3, as DNA: TGTGCCAGCAGCTGGGGACTAGCTAAAAACAATGAGCAGTTCTTC. Translated, it gives CASSWGLAKNNEQFF.

This clonotype has a handful of counts. The rearrangement links TRBV29-1 to TRBJ1-4; D is unresolved. The CDR3 consists of 13 residues. Trimming took off 4 bases at V and 8 bases at J, with 14 bases between the two ends. Per the germline V gene, CDR1 is SQVTM and CDR2 is ANQGSEA. This CDR3 is CSVVTETQEKLFF. CDR3 nucleotides: TGCAGCGTTGTGACGGAGACCCAGGAAAAACTGTTTTTT.

In its sample, this clonotype was seen many times. The gene calls are TRBV6-5 and TRBJ1-6; TRBD1 aligns across 7 bases. The CDR3 covers 14 residues. The V gene end was trimmed by 5 bases and the J gene end by 6 bases; junction bases not matched to a gene: 4. Germline CDR1 and CDR2: MNHEY and SVGAGI. This CDR3 is CASSPDRINSPLHF. The CDR3, as DNA: TGTGCCAGCAGTCCGGACAGGATTAATTCACCCCTCCACTTT.

This clonotype was seen a few times. The rearrangement uses TRBV5-1 and TRBJ2-1; perhaps TRBD2 as D (5 bases). The V end lost 1 base, the J end lost 6 bases, and 23 bases lay between the germline ends. This CDR3 comprises 18 residues. In germline, CDR1 is SGHRS, CDR2 YFSETQ. The CDR3 here is CASSLLSPTRRSGNEQFF. The CDR3 region has the DNA TGCGCCAGCAGCTTGCTCTCCCCCACCCGCAGAAGCGGCAATGAGCAGTTCTTC.

The rearrangement joins TRBV28 to TRBJ1-5; no reliable D call. Per the germline V gene, CDR1 is MDHEN and CDR2 is SYDVKM. V lost 3 bases and J 7 bases, leaving 7 bases between the germline ends. The CDR3 runs to 12 residues. The CDR3 protein is CASSLVKQPQHF. The CDR3 region has the DNA TGTGCCAGCAGTTTGGTCAAACAGCCCCAGCATTTT.

This clonotype was found a few times. The V gene is TRBV6-2 or TRBV6-3, the J gene TRBJ2-5; 7 bases fit TRBD1. CDR3 length equals 14 residues. The ends lost 5 bases at V and 5 bases at J; junction bases unmatched: 8. Germline CDR1 is MNHEY and CDR2 is SVGEGT. Here the CDR3 DNA reads TGTGCCAGCAGTACGACAGGGAATAGGGAGACCCAGTACTTC. It is translated as CASSTTGNRETQYF.